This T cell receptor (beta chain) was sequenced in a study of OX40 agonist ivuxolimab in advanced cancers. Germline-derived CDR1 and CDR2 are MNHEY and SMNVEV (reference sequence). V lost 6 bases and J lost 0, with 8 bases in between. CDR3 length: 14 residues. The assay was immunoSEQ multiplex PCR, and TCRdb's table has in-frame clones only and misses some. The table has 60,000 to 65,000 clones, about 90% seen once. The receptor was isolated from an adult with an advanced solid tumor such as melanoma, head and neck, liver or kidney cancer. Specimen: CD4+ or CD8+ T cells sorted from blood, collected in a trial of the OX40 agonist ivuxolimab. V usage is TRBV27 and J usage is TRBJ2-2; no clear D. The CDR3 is CASRYTANTGELFF. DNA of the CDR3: TGTGCCAGCAGGTACACCGCGAACACCGGGGAGCTGTTTTTT.